These 28 T cell receptor beta chains originate from one sample sequenced in a study of blood T cell repertoires in COVID-19. Method: immunoSEQ multiplex PCR; TCRdb's copy keeps in-frame clones and lacks some. Counted here are about 57,000 clones, 82% occurring once; the ten biggest clones make up about 22%. The sequenced material came from peripheral blood. The source is a woman aged 55-70 years with acute or convalescent COVID-19.

This clone showed up just a few times. The rearrangement uses TRBV24-1 and TRBJ2-7, with 7 bases fitting TRBD1. From germline, CDR1 is KGHDR and CDR2 SFDVKD. Unmatched junction bases numbered 4, after V lost 4 bases and J lost 2 bases. The CDR3 has 14 residues. The CDR3 DNA follows: TGTGCCACCAGTGACCGGGACAGAGCCTACGAGCAGTACTTC. It codes for CATSDRDRAYEQYF.

The CDR3 here is CASSYPPWAPKGVEQYF. In nucleotides, the CDR3 is TGTGCCAGCAGTTACCCCCCTTGGGCTCCAAAAGGTGTCGAGCAGTACTTC. The chain links TRBV6-2 or TRBV6-3 to TRBJ2-7; D call uncertain. The CDR3 extends over 17 amino acids. Germline CDR1 is MNHEY and CDR2 is SVGEGT. The V end was cut by 2 bases, the J end by 6 bases, with 23 bases between.

The CDR3 protein is CASSSGTGYEQYF. In DNA form, the CDR3 reads TGTGCCAGCAGCTCCGGGACAGGGTACGAGCAGTACTTC. V usage is TRBV9 and J usage is TRBJ2-7, with 9 bases fitting TRBD1. The CDR3 has 13 amino acids. Germline CDR1 is SGDLS and CDR2 is YYNGEE. V lost 4 bases to trimming and J lost 4 bases; unmatched junction nucleotides: 3.

The chain combines TRBV5-6 with TRBJ1-2; D perhaps matches TRBD1 (5 bases). The CDR3 covers 15 residues. Germline V lookup: CDR1 SGHDT, CDR2 YYEEEE. Deletions cut 3 bases from V and 8 bases from J, with 20 bases between. The DNA of the CDR3 is TGTGCCAGCAGCTATGCCGTTACCGGGCAGGGCGGCTACACCTTC. It translates to CASSYAVTGQGGYTF.

This clone has a single count. The rearrangement links TRBV6-5 to TRBJ1-5; D is perhaps TRBD1 (5 bases). This CDR3 contains 12 residues. Trimming removed 0 bases at V and 15 bases at J, with 12 bases between. Germline CDR1 and CDR2: MNHEY and SVGAGI. CDR3 protein: CASSYSGRLWHF. The CDR3 DNA reads TGTGCCAGCAGTTACTCGGGGCGCCTTTGGCATTTT.

As concerns this clone: The junction departs from germline at one end; a sequencing error may be responsible. V and J are TRBV20-1 and TRBJ2-5, with a weak D call TRBD2 (8 bases). CDR3 length: 11 amino acids. The germline V gene encodes CDR1 DFQATT and CDR2 SNEGSKA (reference sequence). DNA of the CDR3: TGCAGTGCTAGCGGGAGGGGGCGCTTAGACTTC. Its protein product is CSASGRGRLDF.

A single count supports this clone. The chain carries TRBV2 and TRBJ1-2, with a tentative D call TRBD1 (6 bases). Germline CDR1 SNHLY, CDR2 FYNNEI. V was clipped by 10 bases and J by 6 bases, with 24 bases between them. The CDR3 consists of 15 residues. CDR3 bases: TGTGCCACCGCCGGCGGGGGGCAACGAATCCATGGCTACACCTTC. Translated: CATAGGGQRIHGYTF.

The chain carries TRBV18 and TRBJ1-1; D possibly corresponds to TRBD1 (6 bases). The CDR3 spans 12 residues. The germline V gene has CDR1 KGHSH and CDR2 LQKENI. V dropped 2 bases and J dropped 11 bases, with 12 bases sitting between them. The CDR3, as DNA: TGTGCCAGCTCACCATCAGGGGTGAAGGCTTTCTTT. Protein: CASSPSGVKAFF.

This clone was recorded a few times. The genes are TRBV5-1 and TRBJ2-7; 8 nucleotides agree with TRBD1. Germline CDR1 SGHRS, CDR2 YFSETQ. V lost 4 bases to trimming and J lost 4 bases; unmatched junction nucleotides: 13. The CDR3 covers 16 residues. Written as DNA, the CDR3 is TGCGCCAGCAGCCCCCGGTCCGGGACAGGTATATACGAGCAGTACTTC. Translated: CASSPRSGTGIYEQYF.

The table lists this clone with a count of one. The chain carries TRBV7-2 and TRBJ1-6, with D tentatively TRBD1 (5 bases). The CDR3 is 13 residues long. Trimming cost V 5 bases and J 14 bases, with 16 bases left between them. Germline V lookup: CDR1 SGHTA, CDR2 FQGNSA. The CDR3 reads CASSTPGRGTLHF. CDR3 bases: TGTGCCAGCAGCACCCCAGGACGGGGGACCCTCCACTTT.

The chain employs TRBV19 and TRBJ1-1; D ambiguous. With 5 bases removed from V and 3 bases from J, the gap between germline ends came to 10 bases. This CDR3 has 13 amino acids. Germline loops: CDR1 LNHDA, CDR2 SQIVND (reference sequence). CDR3 region: CASSPPEDTEAFF. DNA of the CDR3: TGTGCCAGTAGTCCTCCGGAGGACACTGAAGCTTTCTTT.

The chain recombines TRBV2 with TRBJ1-3, with 8 bases lining up with TRBD1. This CDR3 region has 17 residues. The V gene's germline CDR1 is SNHLY and CDR2 FYNNEI. Losses at the gene ends were 3 bases for V and 1 base for J; bases not matched to a gene: 8. The CDR3: CASSDPPGTGSGNTIYF. CDR3 nucleotide sequence: TGTGCCAGCAGTGATCCGCCCGGGACAGGTTCTGGAAACACCATATATTTT.

The chain carries TRBV3-1 (or the pseudogene TRBV3-2) and TRBJ1-6, with D perhaps matching TRBD1 (5 bases). Germline-derived CDR1 and CDR2 are LGHDT and YNNKEL (reference sequence). V lost 3 bases to trimming and J lost 9 bases, with 12 bases between them. CDR3 length: 14 amino acids. In DNA, the CDR3 is TGTGCCAGCAGCCACTCCGACAGAGCTTCACCCCTCCACTTT. This sequence encodes CASSHSDRASPLHF.

This chain uses TRBV6-5 with TRBJ2-7; maybe TRBD2 (6 bases). CDR3 length equals 13 residues. V lost 7 bases to trimming and J lost 9 bases, with 19 bases between them. Germline CDR1 reads MNHEY; CDR2 reads SVGAGI. CDR3 nucleotides: TGTGCCAGCACCCACAGCGGGCCTCAGGGGCAGTACTTC. It is translated as CASTHSGPQGQYF.

The chain is built from TRBV7-2 and TRBJ2-1; 11 positions match TRBD2. The CDR3 sequence is 15 residues long. With V trimmed by 7 bases and J by 4 bases, 6 bases remained unmatched. The germline gives CDR1 SGHTA, CDR2 FQGNSA. The CDR3 loop is CASIPLAGGYNEQFF. The CDR3 DNA is TGTGCCAGCATCCCGCTAGCGGGGGGTTACAATGAGCAGTTCTTC.

Details on this clone: At one end the junction does not follow the germline gene, possibly because of a read error. V gene TRBV7-7 combines with J gene TRBJ1-2; possible D gene TRBD1, 5 bases. This CDR3 contains 14 residues. Germline loops: CDR1 SSHAT, CDR2 FNYEAQ (reference sequence). Here the CDR3 DNA reads TGTGCTAGCACCCTGGGGCCTTATAACTATGGCTACACCTTC. Translation: CASTLGPYNYGYTF.

This clone appeared a few times. The chain uses TRBV24-1 and TRBJ1-2; TRBD1 matches 8 bases. The V gene end was trimmed by 0 bases and the J gene end by 1 base; junction bases not matched to a gene: 3. The germline gives CDR1 KGHDR, CDR2 SFDVKD. This CDR3 comprises 16 residues. The CDR3 sequence: CATSDLEQGGNYGYTF. CDR3 in DNA: TGTGCCACCAGTGATTTGGAACAGGGGGGTAACTATGGCTACACCTTC.

The rearrangement uses TRBV24-1 and TRBJ1-1; D unclear. Per germline, CDR1 KGHDR and CDR2 SFDVKD. The germline V and J ends were trimmed by 1 base and 1 base, with 3 bases remaining between them. CDR3 length equals 13 residues. This CDR3 reads CATSDLQNTEAFF. The DNA of the CDR3 is TGTGCCACCAGTGATTTACAGAACACTGAAGCTTTCTTT.

This clone was counted a few times. This rearrangement joins TRBV7-3 to TRBJ2-2, with a weak D call TRBD2 (6 bases). Germline V gene sequence: CDR1 SGHTA, CDR2 FQGTGA. V was trimmed by 5 bases and J by 1 base, leaving 8 bases between them. The CDR3 runs to 14 residues. The CDR3 reads CASSRLVNTGELFF. CDR3 bases: TGTGCCAGCAGCCGACTAGTGAACACCGGGGAGCTGTTTTTT. Full variable domain (remainder filled in from reference TRBV7-3 and TRBJ2-2): GAGVSQTPSNKVTEKGKYVELRCDPISGHTALYWYRQSLGQGPEFLIYFQGTGAADDSGLPNDRFFAVRPEGSVSTLKIQRTERGDSAVYLCASSRLVNTGELFFGEGSRLTVL.

This chain connects TRBV3-1 (or the pseudogene TRBV3-2) to TRBJ2-3; TRBD1 matches at 8 bases. The germline V gene encodes CDR1 LGHDT and CDR2 YNNKEL (reference sequence). V shed 4 bases, J shed 4 bases, and the junction held 7 bases outside the gene matches. This CDR3 region has 15 residues. The CDR3, as DNA: TGTGCCAGCAGCCTTGGGCCAGGGGGCGCAGATACGCAGTATTTT. As protein: CASSLGPGGADTQYF.

This chain links TRBV30 with TRBJ2-1, with 9 positions matching TRBD1. V was pared by 0 bases and J by 7 bases, with 13 bases of the junction left unmatched. Germline CDR1 reads GTSNPN; CDR2 reads SVGIG (reference sequence). This CDR3 is 17 amino acids long. CDR3 in amino acids: CAWSVPTGGLYGNEQFF. The CDR3 nucleotides read TGTGCCTGGAGTGTACCGACAGGGGGGTTATACGGTAATGAGCAGTTCTTC.

The gene calls are TRBV5-6 and TRBJ2-7; D gene ambiguous. CDR1 SGHDT and CDR2 YYEEEE come from the germline V gene. The CDR3 spans 12 residues. V lost 2 bases and J 5 bases, leaving 8 bases between the germline ends. The CDR3 coding sequence is TGTGCCAGCAGCTTCATACAAGACGAGCAGTACTTC. The encoded protein is CASSFIQDEQYF. The whole variable domain, filled in from reference TRBV5-6 and TRBJ2-7, reads DAGVTQSPTHLIKTRGQQVTLRCSPKSGHDTVSWYQQALGQGPQFIFQYYEEEERQRGNFPDRFSGHQFPNYSSELNVNALLLGDSALYLCASSFIQDEQYFGPGTRLTVT.

A remark on this clone: Germline and junction disagree at one end, which may indicate a read error. The V and J genes are TRBV19 and TRBJ1-5; D is unclear. This CDR3 spans 14 amino acids. CDR1 LNHDA and CDR2 SQIVND come from the germline V gene (reference sequence). CDR3 in amino acids: CVSSSQSSNQPQHF. CDR3 nucleotide sequence: TGTGTCAGTAGTTCCCAGTCTAGCAATCAGCCCCAGCATTTT.

CDR3 nucleotides: TGTGCCACCAGCAGGGGGGGTTTTAGGAACAGTAGGAACACTGAAGCTTTCTTT. The encoded protein is CATSRGGFRNSRNTEAFF. The gene calls are TRBV15 and TRBJ1-1, with a possible D match to TRBD1 (5 bases). CDR3 length equals 18 residues. Germline CDR1 is LNHNV and CDR2 is YYDKDF (reference sequence). The V and J ends lost 3 bases and 1 base respectively, with 21 bases between them.

This chain links TRBV5-1 with TRBJ1-2, with a weak D call TRBD1 (5 bases). CDR3 length: 15 residues. V gave up 0 bases and J gave up 8 bases, with 17 bases separating them. CDR1 is SGHRS and CDR2 is YFSETQ in the germline V gene. CDR3 bases: TGCGCCAGCAGCTTGGAACAGGTCGCCCTTGGAGGCTACACCTTC. Translation gives CASSLEQVALGGYTF.

In its sample, this clone was seen once. This chain links TRBV7-9 with TRBJ1-3; 9 nucleotides agree with TRBD1. The CDR3 is made up of 15 amino acids. V shed 3 bases and J 3 bases; nucleotides not matched to a gene: 3. The germline V gene encodes CDR1 SEHNR and CDR2 FQNEAQ (reference sequence). CDR3 sequence reads: CASSLLDRGGNTIYF. The CDR3, as DNA: TGTGCCAGCAGCTTGCTGGACAGGGGTGGAAACACCATATATTTT.

V gene TRBV5-1 combines with J gene TRBJ1-1; D possibly corresponds to TRBD1 (6 bases). In germline, CDR1 is SGHRS, CDR2 YFSETQ. V dropped 3 bases and J dropped 3 bases, with 6 bases sitting between them. This CDR3 has 12 amino acids. This CDR3 reads CASSYRDTEAFF. CDR3 DNA sequence: TGCGCCAGCAGCTACAGGGACACTGAAGCTTTCTTT.

The chain employs TRBV9 and TRBJ2-2; the match to TRBD2 covers 7 bases. V was clipped by 3 bases and J by 9 bases; unmatched bases: 2. Germline V gene sequence: CDR1 SGDLS, CDR2 YYNGEE. This CDR3 is built from 12 residues. CDR3 sequence reads: CASSAGGRELFF. In DNA form, the CDR3 reads TGTGCCAGCAGCGCGGGAGGTCGGGAGCTGTTTTTT.